Shown below are 30 T cell receptor beta chains from a single sample sequenced in a study of blood T cell repertoires in COVID-19 (dated by TCRdb to the early 2020s). Receptors were amplified or captured by the immunoSEQ multiplex PCR assay. The clones in this table, taken by TCRdb from immuneACCESS, are in-frame only. Not every clone is retained; where verified, under half of the shortfall comes from an unresolved V gene, and the cause of the rest is unknown. The sample data list approximately 76,000 clones, and around 83% of these were observed just once. About 6% of the sample belongs to the ten largest clones. The sequenced sample was peripheral blood. These receptors all stem from a woman in her sixties or seventies with acute or convalescent COVID-19.

The V gene is TRBV5-8, the J gene TRBJ2-7; TRBD1 matches 8 bases. With 0 bases clipped from V and 5 bases from J, the junction kept 10 bases outside the gene matches. The CDR3 is 16 residues long. CDR1 and CDR2 (germline): SGHTS, YDEGEE. CDR3 DNA sequence: TGTGCCAGCAGCTTGGCCGCGGACAGGGAAACGGACGAGCAGTACTTC. Translating gives CASSLAADRETDEQYF.

The chain employs TRBV3-1 (or the pseudogene TRBV3-2) and TRBJ1-1; D call uncertain. Germline V gives CDR1 LGHDT, CDR2 YNNKEL (reference sequence). The CDR3 totals 14 residues. The V end was cut by 0 bases, the J end by 10 bases, with 15 bases between. The CDR3 reads CASSQERFSPGAFF. The CDR3 DNA follows: TGTGCCAGCAGCCAAGAGAGGTTTAGCCCGGGAGCTTTCTTT.

The chain links TRBV4-1 to TRBJ1-4, with 7 bases matching TRBD1. The CDR3 loop spans 16 amino acids. The V segment lost 2 bases and the J segment 8 bases; nucleotides outside the gene matches: 11. Germline V lookup: CDR1 MGHRA, CDR2 YSYEKL. CDR3 protein: CASSQNGQAQGEKLFF. For the CDR3, the DNA is TGCGCCAGCAGCCAAAACGGACAGGCTCAAGGGGAAAAACTGTTTTTT.

The V call is TRBV18, the J call TRBJ1-2, with 7 bases aligning to TRBD1. The V gene end was trimmed by 3 bases and the J gene end by 1 base; junction bases not matched to a gene: 8. Per the germline V gene, CDR1 is KGHSH and CDR2 is LQKENI. The CDR3 covers 16 residues. In DNA form, the CDR3 reads TGTGCCAGCTCACCCTCGACGGGACAGCATAACTATGGCTACACCTTC. Its protein is CASSPSTGQHNYGYTF.

V usage is TRBV9 and J usage is TRBJ2-3, with D uncertain. The ends were cut back, 0 bases at V and 0 bases at J, with 8 bases in the middle. Germline V gene lookup returns CDR1 SGDLS and CDR2 YYNGEE. CDR3 size: 15 residues. The CDR3 protein is CASSVAPTSTDTQYF. DNA of the CDR3: TGTGCCAGCAGCGTAGCGCCAACTAGCACAGATACGCAGTATTTT. The entire variable domain, with the rest obtained from reference TRBV9 and TRBJ2-3, is as follows: DSGVTQTPKHLITATGQRVTLRCSPRSGDLSVYWYQQSLDQGLQFLIQYYNGEERAKGNILERFSAQQFPDLHSELNLSSLELGDSALYFCASSVAPTSTDTQYFGPGTRLTVL.

This chain joins TRBV5-1 and TRBJ1-4; 7 positions agree with TRBD1. Germline CDR1 and CDR2: SGHRS and YFSETQ. The CDR3 is 15 residues long. After removal of 0 bases from V and 14 bases from J, the junction contained 13 bases not matched to a gene. The CDR3 DNA reads TGCGCCAGCAGCTTGGTCGAGGCAGGGGGAAACGTCCTGTTTTTT. The encoded protein is CASSLVEAGGNVLFF. The variable domain in full, completed from reference TRBV5-1 and TRBJ1-4, reads KAGVTQTPRYLIKTRGQQVTLSCSPISGHRSVSWYQQTPGQGLQFLFEYFSETQRNKGNFPGRFSGRQFSNSRSEMNVSTLELGDSALYLCASSLVEAGGNVLFFGSGTQLSVL.

The chain combines TRBV7-2 with TRBJ1-6, with 7 nucleotides matching TRBD1. J was trimmed by 2 bases and V by 8 bases; bases with no gene match: 3. Germline V gene data show CDR1 as SGHTA and CDR2 as FQGNSA. This CDR3 has 14 residues. The CDR3 coding sequence is TGTGCCAGCGGTCAGGGGGCCTATAATTCACCCCTCCACTTT. The encoded protein is CASGQGAYNSPLHF. Looking up the rest from reference TRBV7-2 and TRBJ1-6 gives the full variable domain: GAGVSQSPSNKVTEKGKDVELRCDPISGHTALYWYRQSLGQGLEFLIYFQGNSAPDKSGLPSDRFSAERTGGSVSTLTIQRTQQEDSAVYLCASGQGAYNSPLHFGNGTRLTVT.

This clone was counted between two and nine times. This rearrangement joins TRBV2 to TRBJ1-5; TRBD1 matches at 9 bases. This CDR3 contains 18 residues. Per germline, CDR1 SNHLY and CDR2 FYNNEI. Trimming took 5 bases from V and 2 from J; bases not matched to a gene: 13. In DNA, the CDR3 is TGTGCCAGCAGTAGACTACAGGGACAGGGTTGGGGCAATCAGCCCCAGCATTTT. It is translated as CASSRLQGQGWGNQPQHF.

This chain joins TRBV5-1 and TRBJ2-7, with TRBD2 matching 9 bases. The CDR3 extends over 19 amino acids. Germline trimming cut 4 bases from V and 1 base from J; bases unmatched to any gene: 18. The germline gives CDR1 SGHRS, CDR2 YFSETQ. The DNA of the CDR3 is TGCGCCAGCAGCCCTACCGGTCCGCTAGCGGGGCTCCTATCCTACGAGCAGTACTTC. Its protein is CASSPTGPLAGLLSYEQYF.

The rearrangement joins TRBV27 to TRBJ1-1, with a weak D call TRBD1 (5 bases). There are 17 residues in the CDR3. Trimming pared 7 bases from V and 3 bases from J, leaving 24 bases between. The V gene's germline CDR1 is MNHEY and CDR2 SMNVEV (reference sequence). The CDR3 coding sequence is TGTGCCAGCACCATCTCGGGCCCAGGGTCCATCGACACTGAAGCTTTCTTT. This encodes CASTISGPGSIDTEAFF.

This chain joins TRBV19 and TRBJ1-6; 12 bases line up with TRBD1. Germline CDR1 LNHDA, CDR2 SQIVND (reference sequence). V trimming: 6 bases; J trimming: 10 bases; junction bases outside the gene matches: 7. The CDR3 loop spans 15 amino acids. CDR3 loop: CASRPGQGARSPLHF. CDR3 coding DNA: TGTGCCAGTAGACCGGGACAGGGGGCACGGTCACCCCTCCACTTT. The entire variable domain, with the rest obtained from reference TRBV19 and TRBJ1-6, is as follows: DGGITQSPKYLFRKEGQNVTLSCEQNLNHDAMYWYRQDPGQGLRLIYYSQIVNDFQKGDIAEGYSVSREKKESFPLTVTSAQKNPTAFYLCASRPGQGARSPLHFGNGTRLTVT.

This clone has a handful of counts. This chain links TRBV19 with TRBJ2-7, with 8 positions matching TRBD1. This CDR3 comprises 15 residues. J was trimmed by 3 bases and V by 3 bases; bases with no gene match: 7. The germline gives CDR1 LNHDA, CDR2 SQIVND (reference sequence). The CDR3 loop reads CASSILSDRGYEQYF. The CDR3 DNA is TGTGCCAGTAGTATCCTCTCAGACAGGGGCTACGAGCAGTACTTC.

V gene TRBV5-1 combines with J gene TRBJ2-1, with D maybe TRBD1 (7 bases). V lost 7 bases, J lost 4 bases, and 18 bases lay in between. The germline V gene encodes CDR1 SGHRS and CDR2 YFSETQ. The CDR3 is 15 amino acids. CDR3 amino acids: CASSTGGTEYNEQFF. CDR3 nucleotide sequence: TGCGCCAGCTCAACCGGAGGGACAGAGTACAATGAGCAGTTCTTC.

This clone has a single count. The J gene is TRBJ2-3, the V gene TRBV4-1; D might be TRBD2 (7 bases). There are 16 residues in the CDR3. Germline loops: CDR1 MGHRA, CDR2 YSYEKL. With 6 bases removed from V and 0 bases from J, the gap between germline ends came to 16 bases. The chain's CDR3 is CASSPTRGASTDTQYF. CDR3 nucleotides: TGCGCCAGCAGTCCCACCCGGGGGGCCAGCACAGATACGCAGTATTTT.

This clone was detected once. The rearrangement links TRBV5-6 to TRBJ2-1, with 8 bases aligning to TRBD1. The V and J ends lost 4 bases and 12 bases, in that order; junction bases with no gene match: 9. This CDR3 contains 13 residues. CDR1 is SGHDT, CDR2 YYEEEE, per germline. The CDR3 DNA is TGTGCCAGCAGCGTTGGGACAGGTACTGGGCAGTTCTTC. It specifies CASSVGTGTGQFF.

The genes are TRBV5-1 and TRBJ2-3; TRBD2 aligns across 11 bases. The CDR3 sequence is 17 residues long. In germline, CDR1 is SGHRS, CDR2 YFSETQ. V shed 2 bases, J shed 0 bases, and the junction held 5 bases outside the gene matches. The CDR3 is CASSFISGGDSTDTQYF. In DNA, the CDR3 is TGCGCCAGCAGCTTTATTAGCGGGGGGGATAGCACAGATACGCAGTATTTT.

V and J are TRBV5-1 and TRBJ1-2; 9 positions match TRBD1. This CDR3 has 14 amino acids. Germline lookup yields CDR1 SGHRS and CDR2 YFSETQ. V was pared by 4 bases and J by 9 bases, with 10 bases of the junction left unmatched. The CDR3 protein is CASSIGQGRVSYTF. The CDR3 coding sequence is TGCGCCAGCAGCATCGGACAGGGGAGGGTTAGCTACACCTTC.

The rearrangement links TRBV5-4 to TRBJ2-7; 8 bases line up with TRBD2. The junction had 11 bases not matched to a gene; V was cut back by 4 bases and J by 5 bases. The CDR3 runs to 15 residues. CDR1 is SGHNT, CDR2 YYREEE, per germline (reference sequence). The CDR3 loop is CASSPGRGAYDEQYF. The DNA of the CDR3 is TGTGCCAGCAGCCCCGGGCGGGGGGCCTATGACGAGCAGTACTTC.

The chain links TRBV5-1 to TRBJ1-3, with unresolved D. The CDR3 totals 14 residues. Germline V lookup: CDR1 SGHRS, CDR2 YFSETQ. V lost 0 bases and J 0 bases, leaving 4 bases between the germline ends. The CDR3 sequence is CASSLDGSGNTIYF. In DNA, the CDR3 is TGCGCCAGCAGCTTGGACGGCTCTGGAAACACCATATATTTT.

The V and J genes are TRBV2 and TRBJ1-1; 7 bases agree with TRBD1. This CDR3 region has 12 residues. The trim removed 10 bases at V and 11 bases at J, leaving 13 bases unmatched. Germline values: CDR1 SNHLY, CDR2 FYNNEI. The CDR3 DNA reads TGTGCCACCTATCAAGAGGGGGCGTATGCTTTCTTT. Translating it yields CATYQEGAYAFF.

The V and J genes are TRBV10-1 and TRBJ1-1, with 9 nucleotides matching TRBD1. V shed 4 bases and J 11 bases; nucleotides not matched to a gene: 5. The CDR3 totals 12 residues. Germline CDR1 and CDR2: WNHNN and SYGVQD (reference sequence). CDR3 bases: TGCGCCAGCAGTGCAGGGACAGGGACGGCTTTCTTT. Translated, it gives CASSAGTGTAFF.

The chain recombines TRBV4-1 with TRBJ2-4; 10 bases align to TRBD2. V lost 4 bases, J lost 0 bases, and 12 bases stayed unmatched. The length of the CDR3 is 19 residues. Germline CDR1 MGHRA, CDR2 YSYEKL. This chain's CDR3 is CASSPILAGLSLAKNIQYF. CDR3 coding DNA: TGCGCCAGCAGCCCAATACTAGCGGGGCTTAGCCTAGCCAAAAACATTCAGTACTTC.

This clone was seen a handful of times. The gene calls are TRBV2 and TRBJ1-5; D is undetermined. V lost 0 bases, J lost 2 bases, and 8 bases lay in between. Germline V lookup: CDR1 SNHLY, CDR2 FYNNEI. CDR3 length: 15 amino acids. The CDR3 DNA sequence: TGTGCCAGCAGTGAAGCGAGGCCAGGCAATCAGCCCCAGCATTTT. It yields the protein CASSEARPGNQPQHF. Looking up the rest from reference TRBV2 and TRBJ1-5 gives the full variable domain: EPEVTQTPSHQVTQMGQEVILRCVPISNHLYFYWYRQILGQKVEFLVSFYNNEISEKSEIFDDQFSVERPDGSNFTLKIRSTKLEDSAMYFCASSEARPGNQPQHFGDGTRLSIL.

This clone was found once. The chain uses TRBV11-2 and TRBJ1-1, with D maybe TRBD1 (5 bases). The length of the CDR3 is 13 residues. Germline V CDR1 and CDR2: SGHAT, FQNNGV. V lost 4 bases and J 7 bases, leaving 13 bases between the germline ends. This CDR3 reads CASSSQDGFEAFF. The CDR3 DNA sequence: TGTGCCAGCAGCTCACAGGACGGCTTTGAAGCTTTCTTT. Filled out from reference TRBV11-2 and TRBJ1-1, the complete variable domain reads EAGVAQSPRYKIIEKRQSVAFWCNPISGHATLYWYQQILGQGPKLLIQFQNNGVVDDSQLPKDRFSAERLKGVDSTLKIQPAKLEDSAVYLCASSSQDGFEAFFGQGTRLTVV.

The V call is TRBV6-5, the J call TRBJ2-5, with 11 bases that match TRBD1. The CDR3 length is 14 residues. CDR1 is MNHEY, CDR2 SVGAGI, per germline. J gave up 4 bases and V 7 bases, and 5 bases lay outside the gene matches. CDR3 in amino acids: CASKRGQGGETQYF. The CDR3 DNA sequence: TGTGCCAGCAAGAGGGGACAGGGGGGAGAGACCCAGTACTTC.

The CDR3 is CASSPDRGRNTQYF. The CDR3 DNA reads as TGTGCCAGCAGCCCGGACAGGGGGCGAAATACGCAGTATTTT. The V gene is TRBV13, the J gene TRBJ2-3, with TRBD1 matching over 11 bases. Germline CDR1 is PRHDT and CDR2 is FYEKMQ (reference sequence). CDR3 length: 14 residues. With 5 bases clipped from V and 7 bases from J, the junction kept 5 bases outside the gene matches.

This rearrangement joins TRBV7-2 to TRBJ2-4; 13 bases fit TRBD2. With 0 bases clipped from V and 0 bases from J, the junction kept 5 bases outside the gene matches. Looked up from germline, CDR1 is SGHTA and CDR2 is FQGNSA. This CDR3 comprises 19 residues. This chain's CDR3 is CASSLAGLAGSSAKNIQYF. For the CDR3, the DNA is TGTGCCAGCAGCTTAGCGGGACTAGCGGGGTCATCAGCCAAAAACATTCAGTACTTC.

The genes are TRBV7-3 and TRBJ2-3; 7 nucleotides match TRBD2. V shed 2 bases, J shed 1 base, and the junction held 3 bases outside the gene matches. Germline V gene sequence: CDR1 SGHTA, CDR2 FQGTGA. CDR3 length equals 15 residues. The CDR3 DNA is TGTGCCAGCAGCTTATCCCGGGGGGGCACAGATACGCAGTATTTT. Its protein is CASSLSRGGTDTQYF.

The chain employs TRBV2 and TRBJ2-3; D unresolved. V was cut by 3 bases and J by 3 bases, with 22 bases left in between. CDR3 length: 18 residues. The V gene's germline CDR1 is SNHLY and CDR2 FYNNEI. CDR3: CASSEGYRLRPGTDTQYF. The CDR3, as DNA: TGTGCCAGCAGTGAGGGTTATCGCCTCCGGCCCGGGACAGATACGCAGTATTTT.

V usage is TRBV25-1 and J usage is TRBJ1-2, with TRBD1 matching 8 bases. The V gene end was trimmed by 2 bases and the J gene end by 8 bases; junction bases not matched to a gene: 10. The germline V gene has CDR1 MGHDK and CDR2 SYGVNS. This CDR3 has 15 residues. Written as DNA, the CDR3 is TGTGCCAGCAGTGAACGATGGACAGGGCGGCGAGGCTACACCTTC. It encodes CASSERWTGRRGYTF.